The rows below give T cell receptor beta chains drawn from one sample of a study of cytomegalovirus exposure and HLA in healthy donors. Here immunoSEQ multiplex PCR was the method, and the copy in TCRdb shows in-frame clones only, minus some. The table shows under 200,000 clones, with roughly two thirds occurring only once. The source material was PBMCs. Receptors were obtained from a woman between 40 and 50 years old in good health and CMV-seropositive. The CDR3 runs from the conserved cysteine through the conserved F or W.

j_call v_call cdr3_aa
TRBJ2-2 TRBV5-6 CASSLVRGAGELFF
TRBJ2-3 TRBV7-9 CASSLRQGAFTDTQYF
TRBJ1-3 TRBV5-6 CASRERGRSGNTIYF
TRBJ2-1 TRBV5-1 CASSTGLVGLHNEQFF
TRBJ1-1 TRBV15 CATSRKRTVNTEAFF
TRBJ2-5 TRBV2 CASQGQGPETQYF
TRBJ1-3 TRBV4-3 CASSQDLDRGLNTIYF
TRBJ1-2 TRBV27 CASSTLTLPYGYTF
TRBJ2-3 TRBV11-3 CASSPRGSGGPPTDTQYF
TRBJ1-4 TRBV10-3 CAISETGNEKLFF
TRBJ1-4 TRBV14 CASSPISWTDYNEKLFF
TRBJ2-7 TRBV11-3 CASSSGGDRTYEQYF
TRBJ1-1 TRBV7-9 CASSPTGVAEAFF
TRBJ2-3 TRBV2 CASSGASGASTDTQYF
TRBJ1-6 TRBV2 CASSEDRNNSPLHF